Each of the 27 T cell receptor beta chains below was sequenced from the same sample in a study of low-dose radiotherapy and immunotherapy resistance in tumors. With TRAV- and TRBV-specific primers, first-strand cDNA was made, covering the alpha and beta chains. The authors amplified TCRs for 15 to 25 PCR cycles with a constant-region primer and a V-primer adapter. Each CDR3 protein is one row after TCRdb ran MiXCR on the reads. Here the sample spans approximately 84,000 distinct CDR3 sequences, around 17% being singletons. Time point of the sample: after trial treatment. The sample's treatment: LDRT plus nivolumab, ipilimumab, low-dose cyclophosphamide and aspirin (RACIN trial). The source material was PBMCs, sampled after low-dose radiotherapy plus immunotherapy. Every receptor here comes from a male donor with prostate cancer.

This clonotype has more than one count but fewer than ten. The CDR3: CSVRTGEAEAFF. The DNA of the CDR3 is TGCAGCGTGCGGACAGGGGAGGCTGAAGCTTTCTTT. The chain uses TRBV29-1 and TRBJ1-1, with TRBD1 identical over 9 bases. This CDR3 spans 12 amino acids. The germline CDR1 and CDR2 sequences are SQVTM and ANQGSEA. Germline trimming cut 6 bases from V and 6 bases from J; bases unmatched to any gene: 5.

This clonotype was found many times. The J gene is TRBJ2-1, the V gene TRBV24-1; 8 nucleotides align to TRBD2. The CDR3 covers 15 residues. The V and J ends lost 8 bases and 0 bases, in that order; junction bases with no gene match: 5. The germline gives CDR1 KGHDR, CDR2 SFDVKD. The CDR3 is CATKASGPSYNEQFF. CDR3 in DNA: TGTGCCACCAAGGCTAGCGGGCCCTCCTACAATGAGCAGTTCTTC.

In this sample, this clonotype turned up many times. This chain joins TRBV28 and TRBJ2-6; 12 bases are a match to TRBD1. The germline V gene encodes CDR1 MDHEN and CDR2 SYDVKM. The V segment lost 6 bases and the J segment 4 bases; nucleotides outside the gene matches: 13. This CDR3 has 19 amino acids. CDR3 bases: TGTGCCAGCAGAAGAGAGGGACAGGGGGCAACGGCAGGGGCCAACGTCCTGACTTTC. As protein: CASRREGQGATAGANVLTF.

This clonotype was observed many times. The chain carries TRBV23-1 and TRBJ2-1, with a possible D match to TRBD2 (6 bases). TRBV23-1 is reported as an ORF; its role is uncertain. CDR3 size: 13 residues. Trimming removed 1 base from V and 7 bases from J, with 8 bases in between. CDR3 coding DNA: TGCGCCAGCAGTCAATGGAGGGAAAATGAGCAGTTCTTC. This encodes CASSQWRENEQFF.

In this sample, this clonotype turned up many times. This chain connects TRBV7-9 to TRBJ2-7; D unresolved. V lost 3 bases and J lost 6, with 12 bases in between. The germline CDR1 and CDR2 sequences are SEHNR and FQNEAQ (reference sequence). The CDR3 has 13 residues. CDR3 residues: CASSFSISSEQYF. DNA for the CDR3: TGTGCCAGCAGCTTCTCTATTTCCAGCGAGCAGTACTTC.

This clonotype occurred many times. The chain couples TRBV29-1 to TRBJ2-3, with no clear D. The CDR3 extends over 14 amino acids. V lost 3 bases to trimming and J lost 4 bases, with 14 bases between them. Germline lookup yields CDR1 SQVTM and CDR2 ANQGSEA. The CDR3 reads CSVDRSTGSDTQYF. CDR3 sequence (DNA): TGCAGCGTTGATAGATCCACCGGATCAGATACGCAGTATTTT.

This clonotype occurred many times. V is TRBV28 and J is TRBJ2-3; 8 bases fit TRBD2. This CDR3 is 14 amino acids long. J was trimmed by 3 bases and V by 6 bases; bases with no gene match: 5. Germline V CDR1 and CDR2: MDHEN, SYDVKM. CDR3 loop: CASRSGGLTDTQYF. In DNA, the CDR3 is TGTGCCAGCAGGAGCGGGGGACTGACAGATACGCAGTATTTT.

This clonotype came up many times. The chain couples TRBV6-2 or TRBV6-3 to TRBJ1-2, with D possibly TRBD1 on 5 matching bases. V was pared by 4 bases and J by 5 bases, with 11 bases between. The CDR3 sequence is 13 residues long. The germline CDR1 and CDR2 sequences are MNHEY and SVGEGT. The DNA of the CDR3 is TGTGCCAGCAGTTCAGCAGGGCGATATGGCTACACCTTC. Residues: CASSSAGRYGYTF.

Ten or more counts support this clonotype. The CDR3 DNA reads as TGTGCCAGCACAAAAGGGGGGGACACCGGAATTTTTCGCTACACCTTC. As protein: CASTKGGDTGIFRYTF. The chain combines TRBV7-8 with TRBJ1-2; D is possibly TRBD1 (6 bases). V lost 7 bases to trimming and J lost 9 bases, with 27 bases between them. CDR3 length: 16 residues. Per germline, CDR1 SGHVS and CDR2 FQNEAQ. Full variable domain (remainder filled in from reference TRBV7-8 and TRBJ1-2): GAGVSQSPRYKVAKRGQDVALRCDPISGHVSLFWYQQALGQGPEFLTYFQNEAQLDKSGLPSDRFFAERPEGSVSTLKIQRTQQEDSAVYLCASTKGGDTGIFRYTFGSGTRLTVV.

Ten or more counts support this clonotype. The chain carries TRBV12-3 or TRBV12-4 and TRBJ1-1, with 8 positions matching TRBD1. V dropped 7 bases and J dropped 1; count of bases not matched to a gene: 5. CDR3 length: 14 amino acids. This CDR3 is CASKPGGPNTEAFF. The CDR3 bases are TGTGCCAGCAAACCAGGGGGCCCGAACACTGAAGCTTTCTTT.

This clonotype was observed at least ten times. This rearrangement joins TRBV29-1 to TRBJ1-1; D perhaps matches TRBD1 (6 bases). The CDR3 is 14 amino acids. Trimming pared 7 bases from V and 0 bases from J, leaving 15 bases between. Germline V gives CDR1 SQVTM, CDR2 ANQGSEA. The CDR3 is CSGTGGLMNTEAFF. The CDR3 DNA sequence: TGCAGCGGGACGGGGGGCCTGATGAACACTGAAGCTTTCTTT.

At least ten counts were recorded for this clonotype. The chain joins TRBV6-2 or TRBV6-3 to TRBJ2-7; D gene ambiguous. The CDR3 runs to 13 residues. In germline, CDR1 is MNHEY, CDR2 SVGEGT. The V gene lost 8 bases and the J gene lost 6 bases, with 17 bases spanning the gap. This CDR3 is CASLTGPIGEQYF. CDR3 DNA sequence: TGTGCCAGCCTAACCGGGCCGATTGGCGAGCAGTACTTC.

The CDR3 sequence: CASTLSGGGGKPQHF. The CDR3 DNA reads as TGTGCCAGCACCCTAAGTGGAGGGGGTGGTAAGCCCCAGCATTTT. This chain links TRBV6-1 with TRBJ1-5; a possible D gene is TRBD1 (6 bases). CDR3 length: 15 residues. Per germline, CDR1 MNHNS and CDR2 SASEGT. The V end was cut by 7 bases, the J end by 8 bases, with 21 bases between.

This clonotype showed up many times. The chain carries TRBV12-3 or TRBV12-4 and TRBJ1-5; the D is unclear. V lost 3 bases, J lost 1 base, and 13 bases lay in between. This CDR3 has 16 amino acids. This chain's CDR3 is CASSFSGVRSNQPQHF. CDR3 nucleotides: TGTGCCAGCAGTTTTTCTGGGGTTAGGAGCAATCAGCCCCAGCATTTT.

This clonotype has at least ten counts. The chain is built from TRBV7-3 and TRBJ2-2; tentative D call: TRBD2 (6 bases). The CDR3 has 16 amino acids. CDR1 SGHTA and CDR2 FQGTGA come from the germline V gene. Between the trimmed V and J ends, which lost 5 bases and 4 bases, there was a span of 17 bases. CDR3 in amino acids: CASSPRLAEGTGELFF. CDR3 DNA: TGTGCCAGCAGCCCCCGTCTCGCGGAGGGCACCGGGGAGCTGTTTTTT.

This clonotype has a count of ten or more. The chain recombines TRBV5-1 with TRBJ2-5; D is unresolved. In germline, CDR1 is SGHRS, CDR2 YFSETQ. CDR3 size: 14 residues. V was shortened by 4 bases and J by 5 bases, with 15 bases between the two germline ends. For the CDR3, the DNA is TGCGCCAGCAGCCTGTTCCTCCTCGGGGAGACCCAGTACTTC. Amino acids: CASSLFLLGETQYF.

In this sample, this clonotype turned up many times. The chain has TRBV20-1 and TRBJ1-2; 11 bases match TRBD1. This CDR3 spans 13 amino acids. Per the germline V gene, CDR1 is DFQATT and CDR2 is SNEGSKA (reference sequence). V shed 6 bases, J shed 2 bases, and the junction held 2 bases outside the gene matches. CDR3 amino acids: CSARDRGNYGYTF. DNA for the CDR3: TGCAGTGCCCGGGACAGGGGGAACTATGGCTACACCTTC.

In its sample, this clonotype was seen a few times. The chain carries TRBV25-1 and TRBJ1-2, with D perhaps TRBD1 (6 bases). The V end lost 5 bases, the J end lost 4 bases, and 11 bases lay between the germline ends. CDR3 length equals 13 residues. Germline V gene data show CDR1 as MGHDK and CDR2 as SYGVNS. CDR3 bases: TGTGCCAGCAGTCCGACAGGCTTCTATGGCTACACCTTC. Translating gives CASSPTGFYGYTF.

Ten or more counts support this clonotype. This sequence joins TRBV6-6 and TRBJ2-2; the match to TRBD1 covers 8 bases. The CDR3 contains 15 residues. Germline V CDR1 and CDR2: MNHNY, SVGAGI (reference sequence). Losses at the gene ends were 4 bases for V and 6 bases for J; bases not matched to a gene: 7. CDR3 sequence (DNA): TGTGCCAGCAGTTCAGACAGGGGAAGGGCCGGGGAGCTGTTTTTT. Its protein is CASSSDRGRAGELFF.

Notes on this clonotype: A far larger clone differs by one base, so this is likely a read error. This sequence joins TRBV5-3 and TRBJ2-2; D is possibly TRBD2 (6 bases). TRBV5-3 belongs to the ORF category, with a function that is uncertain. This CDR3 has 14 residues. V was cut by 8 bases and J by 7 bases, with 18 bases left in between. In DNA form, the CDR3 reads TGTGCCAGCAACTTGGAAGGGAGGCTCGGGGAGCTGTTTTTT. This gives the protein CASNLEGRLGELFF.

At least ten counts were recorded for this clonotype. This rearrangement joins TRBV19 to TRBJ2-3; possible D gene TRBD1, 5 bases. Per germline, CDR1 LNHDA and CDR2 SQIVND (reference sequence). The CDR3 runs 14 residues. V shed 6 bases and J shed 6 bases, with 16 bases lying between them. CDR3 amino acids: CASRTARPGDTQYF. CDR3 coding DNA: TGTGCCAGTAGAACGGCCCGACCAGGGGATACGCAGTATTTT.

This chain uses TRBV7-8 with TRBJ1-5; D is undetermined. V dropped 4 bases and J dropped 3 bases, with 10 bases sitting between them. The CDR3 has 14 amino acids. Germline CDR1 and CDR2: SGHVS and FQNEAQ. The CDR3 reads CASSSDRYNQPQHF. CDR3 DNA sequence: TGTGCCAGCAGCTCGGACCGGTACAATCAGCCCCAGCATTTT.

The table lists this clonotype with many counts. This sequence joins TRBV7-7 and TRBJ2-5; 8 bases map to TRBD1. The CDR3 sequence is 16 residues long. Germline lookup yields CDR1 SSHAT and CDR2 FNYEAQ (reference sequence). Trimming took 5 bases from V and 2 from J; bases not matched to a gene: 10. This CDR3 is CASSQGSGGRQETQYF. CDR3 coding DNA: TGTGCCAGCAGCCAAGGGTCAGGGGGCCGGCAAGAGACCCAGTACTTC.

Turning to this clonotype: One end of the junction varies from germline; a read error may be responsible. This chain links TRBV6-1 with TRBJ2-7; a possible D gene is TRBD2 (6 bases). The length of the CDR3 is 14 residues. Per germline, CDR1 MNHNS and CDR2 SASEGT. The CDR3 reads CASKSDYARYEQCF. The DNA for the CDR3 is TGTGCCAGCAAGTCGGACTATGCCCGCTACGAGCAGTGCTTC.

This clonotype has a count of ten or more. The chain links TRBV7-2 to TRBJ2-2, with TRBD2 identical over 10 bases. The CDR3 covers 15 residues. From germline, CDR1 is SGHTA and CDR2 FQGNSA. V was pared by 5 bases and J by 5 bases, with 5 bases of the junction left unmatched. The DNA for the CDR3 is TGTGCCAGCAGCACCGCTAGCGGGAGAACCGGGGAGCTGTTTTTT. It specifies CASSTASGRTGELFF.

The chain links TRBV3-1 to TRBJ2-1; maybe TRBD2 (6 bases). In germline, CDR1 is LGHDT, CDR2 YNNKEL (reference sequence). The V gene lost 8 bases and the J gene lost 1 base, with 12 bases spanning the gap. The CDR3 is 14 amino acids. CDR3 in DNA: TGTGCCAGCTTTCGAGCGGGTTCCTACAATGAGCAGTTCTTC. As protein: CASFRAGSYNEQFF.

This clonotype was seen ten or more times. The chain couples TRBV29-1 to TRBJ1-2, with 9 positions matching TRBD1. Germline lookup yields CDR1 SQVTM and CDR2 ANQGSEA. V was pared by 7 bases and J by 8 bases, with 11 bases of the junction left unmatched. The CDR3 has 13 residues. The CDR3 is CSAQGGTGRGYTF. The CDR3 nucleotides are TGCAGCGCTCAAGGAGGGACAGGGCGAGGCTACACCTTC.